Listed below are T cell receptor beta chains from one sample, sequenced in a study of blood T cells in healthy people across ages. Using its own MiXCR run on the 5' RACE reads, TCRdb lists one record per CDR3 protein. The data hold under 700,000 distinct CDR3 sequences, with 24% observed a single time. This sample was shared with a second study, whose subject was T cells of mothers and their children.

The sample was blood. These receptors were collected from a boy younger than 18 in good health. Each CDR3 is given with its conserved first and last residue. A D gene is named only where the DNA matches it firmly. For some rows the clone size is stated as once, few or many, or as a class when expanded; others skip it.

TRBJ1-4 TRBD1 TRBV2 few CASSEPGTGLRKLFF TGTGCCAGCAGTGAGCCCGGGACAGGTCTGCGAAAACTGTTTTTT
TRBJ1-5 TRBD1 TRBV7-2 NA CASSRDSLSLQPQHF TGTGCCAGCAGCAGGGACAGCCTTTCTCTCCAGCCCCAGCATTTT
TRBJ2-7 NA TRBV4-1 NA CASSQSPGQSYEQYF TGCGCCAGCAGCCAGTCACCGGGCCAATCCTACGAGCAGTACTTC
TRBJ2-5 TRBD1 TRBV30 NA CAWGDSQETQYF TGTGCCTGGGGGGACAGCCAAGAGACCCAGTACTTC
TRBJ2-1 TRBD2 TRBV11-2 NA CASSHPGTSGRAGSDEQFF TGTGCCAGCAGCCATCCCGGGACTAGCGGGAGGGCCGGTTCGGATGAGCAGTTCTTC
TRBJ2-6 NA TRBV9 few CASSVSGSGANVLTF TGTGCCAGCAGCGTAAGCGGGTCTGGGGCCAACGTCCTAACTTTC
TRBJ2-1 NA TRBV7-9 few CASSFGGTEQFF TGTGCCAGCAGCTTTGGTGGCACTGAGCAGTTCTTC
TRBJ2-7 NA TRBV24-1 NA CATSGANFPEQYF TGTGCCACCAGTGGTGCCAACTTTCCCGAGCAGTACTTC
TRBJ1-1 NA TRBV20-1 NA CSASAGNTEAFF TGCAGTGCTAGTGCTGGTAACACTGAAGCTTTCTTT
TRBJ2-4 NA TRBV7-2 NA CASSPDPRGAGSGHIQYF TGTGCCAGCAGCCCGGACCCCAGGGGAGCGGGGTCAGGACACATTCAGTACTTC
TRBJ2-7 TRBD1 TRBV12-3/TRBV12-4 few CASSSHIQLDRQSYEQYF TGTGCCAGCAGTTCCCACATACAATTGGACAGGCAATCCTACGAGCAGTACTTC
TRBJ2-7 TRBD2 TRBV7-9 few CASSRSHRGGTYEQYF TGTGCCAGCAGCCGATCACACCGCGGGGGAACCTACGAGCAGTACTTC
TRBJ1-4 TRBD1 TRBV28 many CASSLPQGPNEKLFF TGTGCCAGCAGTCTACCACAGGGGCCTAATGAAAAACTGTTTTTT
TRBJ1-5 NA TRBV20-1 few CSASKGPSNQPQHF TGCAGTGCTAGTAAGGGGCCCAGCAATCAGCCCCAGCATTTT
TRBJ2-1 NA TRBV5-4 NA CASTPGARFIYNEQFF TGTGCCAGCACCCCTGGGGCTAGGTTTATCTACAATGAGCAGTTCTTC
TRBJ2-1 NA TRBV5-1 NA CASSLLVNPKYNEQFF TGCGCCAGCAGCTTGCTGGTCAACCCTAAGTACAATGAGCAGTTCTTC
TRBJ2-2 NA TRBV5-5 NA CASSLVLTGELFF TGTGCCAGCAGCTTGGTCCTTACCGGGGAGCTGTTTTTT
TRBJ2-1 TRBD2 TRBV14 few CASSPSGSYNEQFF TGTGCCAGCAGCCCTAGCGGGAGCTACAATGAGCAGTTCTTC